A single sample gave rise to the 30 T cell receptor beta chains below, sequenced in a study of OX40 agonist ivuxolimab in advanced cancers. Assay used: immunoSEQ multiplex PCR; TCRdb lists only in-frame clones, some missing. The data show some 77,000 clones, roughly 88% seen once. The specimen was CD4+ or CD8+ T cells sorted from blood, collected in a trial of the OX40 agonist ivuxolimab. All receptors derive from an adult with an advanced solid tumor such as melanoma, head and neck, liver or kidney cancer.

Of note for this clone: The sample carries other DNA sequences with the same CDR3. The chain links TRBV5-4 to TRBJ2-1; 11 bases agree with TRBD2. Germline V gives CDR1 SGHNT, CDR2 YYREEE (reference sequence). The CDR3 is made up of 16 amino acids. V lost 3 bases and J lost 5; bases outside the gene matches: 7. The CDR3 sequence is CASSSYLAGGNNEQFF. DNA for the CDR3: TGTGCCAGCAGCTCCTACCTAGCGGGAGGAAACAATGAGCAGTTCTTC. Looking up the rest from reference TRBV5-4 and TRBJ2-1 gives the full variable domain: ETGVTQSPTHLIKTRGQQVTLRCSSQSGHNTVSWYQQALGQGPQFIFQYYREEENGRGNFPPRFSGLQFPNYSSELNVNALELDDSALYLCASSSYLAGGNNEQFFGPGTRLTVL.

This clone has only a few counts. V and J are TRBV30 and TRBJ1-3; D remains ambiguous. V was pared by 5 bases and J by 0 bases, with 11 bases between. This CDR3 has 14 residues. Germline assignment: CDR1 GTSNPN and CDR2 SVGIG (reference sequence). This chain's CDR3 is CAWGSFSSGNTIYF. The CDR3 nucleotides are TGTGCCTGGGGCAGTTTCAGCTCTGGAAACACCATATATTTT.

The chain employs TRBV7-6 and TRBJ2-3, with D possibly TRBD1 on 7 matching bases. The V gene lost 0 bases and the J gene lost 3 bases, with 13 bases spanning the gap. The CDR3 sequence is 16 residues long. Germline assignment: CDR1 SGHVS and CDR2 FNYEAQ. This CDR3 reads CASSLALSGGTDTQYF. The CDR3 DNA sequence: TGTGCCAGCAGCTTAGCGCTTTCAGGGGGGACAGATACGCAGTATTTT.

This rearrangement joins TRBV19 to TRBJ1-2; TRBD1 might be the D (6 bases). With 6 bases removed from V and 1 base from J, the gap between germline ends came to 9 bases. Germline loops: CDR1 LNHDA, CDR2 SQIVND (reference sequence). CDR3 size: 13 residues. DNA for the CDR3: TGTGCCAGTAGGGACAGCCGTAACTATGGCTACACCTTC. Translation: CASRDSRNYGYTF.

In the case of this clone: One junction end disagrees with the germline gene, perhaps due to a read error. The chain couples TRBV10-3 to TRBJ2-3; D gene uncertain. Germline CDR1 and CDR2: ENHRY and SYGVKD. The CDR3 has 17 residues. The CDR3 spells CAISESLGLHPADTQYF. CDR3 nucleotide sequence: TGTGCCATCAGCGAGTCTTTGGGTCTTCACCCCGCAGATACGCAGTATTTT.

The chain recombines TRBV11-2 with TRBJ1-2; D not certain. Germline V gene data show CDR1 as SGHAT and CDR2 as FQNNGV. The CDR3 extends over 14 amino acids. Trimming took 5 bases from V and 0 from J, leaving 10 bases between them. Here the CDR3 DNA reads TGTGCCAGCAGCAGGCCCCGAGCTAACTATGGCTACACCTTC. Its translation: CASSRPRANYGYTF.

The rearrangement links TRBV30 to TRBJ2-5; TRBD2 might be the D (5 bases). The length of the CDR3 is 14 residues. CDR1 is GTSNPN and CDR2 is SVGIG in the germline V gene (reference sequence). Trimming took 3 bases from V and 1 from J, leaving 12 bases between them. CDR3: CAWRKPGSQETQYF. The CDR3 nucleotides are TGTGCCTGGAGAAAACCGGGATCCCAAGAGACCCAGTACTTC.

The chain has TRBV11-3 and TRBJ2-4; TRBD2 agrees at 12 bases. V dropped 5 bases and J dropped 0; count of bases not matched to a gene: 5. This CDR3 has 17 amino acids. From germline, CDR1 is SGHNT and CDR2 YENEEA. CDR3 sequence (DNA): TGTGCCAGCAGCCCCGGACTAGCGGGACTAGCCAAAAACATTCAGTACTTC. It encodes CASSPGLAGLAKNIQYF.

The CDR3 reads CASSLFTENSPLHF. CDR3 coding DNA: TGCGCCAGCAGCTTGTTTACAGAGAATTCACCCCTCCACTTT. The rearrangement uses TRBV5-1 and TRBJ1-6; D is ambiguous. In germline, CDR1 is SGHRS, CDR2 YFSETQ. With 1 base removed from V and 7 bases from J, the gap between germline ends came to 9 bases. This CDR3 has 14 amino acids.

In DNA form, the CDR3 reads TGTGCCATCAGCACAGGGGAAGGCACAGATACGCAGTATTTT. It is translated as CAISTGEGTDTQYF. V gene TRBV10-3 combines with J gene TRBJ2-3; TRBD1 matches 7 bases. The V and J ends lost 6 bases and 1 base, in that order; junction bases with no gene match: 4. This CDR3 region has 14 residues. Germline V gene data show CDR1 as ENHRY and CDR2 as SYGVKD.

J is TRBJ1-2 and V is TRBV19; D gene ambiguous. CDR1 and CDR2 from the germline V gene are LNHDA and SQIVND (reference sequence). This CDR3 is built from 13 residues. V was shortened by 3 bases and J by 2 bases, with 7 bases between the two germline ends. CDR3: CASSIPANYGYTF. The CDR3 region has the DNA TGTGCCAGTAGTATTCCGGCGAACTATGGCTACACCTTC.

Points on this clone: In the same sample, other DNA sequences code for this CDR3. For the CDR3, the DNA is TGTGCCAGCAGCGTAAGGACAGGATTAGTGACCGGGGAGCTGTTTTTT. Its protein is CASSVRTGLVTGELFF. The genes are TRBV7-8 and TRBJ2-2; 7 positions match TRBD1. Germline V gene data show CDR1 as SGHVS and CDR2 as FQNEAQ. The trim removed 5 bases at V and 5 bases at J, leaving 11 bases unmatched. The CDR3 runs to 16 residues.

V gene TRBV28 combines with J gene TRBJ1-2; weak D call: TRBD1 (5 bases). V shed 5 bases and J shed 0 bases, with 10 bases lying between them. The CDR3 has 14 amino acids. Germline CDR1 is MDHEN and CDR2 is SYDVKM. This CDR3 is CASSGGIANYGYTF. The DNA for the CDR3 is TGTGCCAGCAGTGGGGGGATCGCTAACTATGGCTACACCTTC.

The chain links TRBV6-5 to TRBJ1-2; D is uncertain. The ends were cut back, 6 bases at V and 1 base at J, with 9 bases in the middle. The CDR3 is made up of 13 amino acids. Germline V gene data show CDR1 as MNHEY and CDR2 as SVGAGI. The CDR3 reads CASSPDGNYGYTF. CDR3 in DNA: TGTGCCAGCAGCCCCGACGGTAACTATGGCTACACCTTC.

The rearrangement links TRBV6-1 to TRBJ2-1; 12 positions match TRBD2. The CDR3 contains 14 residues. Losses at the gene ends were 6 bases for V and 9 bases for J; bases not matched to a gene: 6. Germline V gives CDR1 MNHNS, CDR2 SASEGT. As DNA, the CDR3 is TGTGCCAGCAGGGGGACTAGCGGGTTCTTTGAGCAGTTCTTC. Translated: CASRGTSGFFEQFF.

The chain couples TRBV19 to TRBJ2-7; D not resolved. Germline values: CDR1 LNHDA, CDR2 SQIVND (reference sequence). The ends were cut back, 3 bases at V and 3 bases at J, with 6 bases in the middle. This CDR3 spans 12 amino acids. The CDR3 region is CASSIGGYEQYF. DNA for the CDR3: TGTGCCAGTAGTATCGGCGGCTACGAGCAGTACTTC.

V and J are TRBV6-6 and TRBJ1-1; tentative D call: TRBD1 (5 bases). From germline, CDR1 is MNHNY and CDR2 SVGAGI (reference sequence). This CDR3 comprises 15 residues. V lost 4 bases and J lost 0, with 12 bases in between. The CDR3: CASSSNGGLNTEAFF. The CDR3 nucleotides read TGTGCCAGCAGTTCCAACGGGGGGTTGAACACTGAAGCTTTCTTT.

V gene TRBV11-3 combines with J gene TRBJ2-1; D gene uncertain. CDR3 length equals 14 residues. From germline, CDR1 is SGHNT and CDR2 YENEEA. The germline V and J ends were trimmed by 5 bases and 8 bases, with 16 bases remaining between them. The CDR3 DNA is TGTGCCAGCAGCCAGTCCGTATCGGGCGATGAGCAGTTCTTC. It is translated as CASSQSVSGDEQFF.

The chain recombines TRBV5-6 with TRBJ2-1; 7 bases map to TRBD1. The V segment lost 6 bases and the J segment 0 bases; nucleotides outside the gene matches: 15. From germline, CDR1 is SGHDT and CDR2 YYEEEE. The CDR3 is 18 residues long. CDR3 in amino acids: CASIRQGKLGSSYNEQFF. Here the CDR3 DNA reads TGTGCCAGCATAAGACAGGGAAAGCTAGGGAGCTCCTACAATGAGCAGTTCTTC.

The gene calls are TRBV5-5 and TRBJ1-2, with 7 bases matching TRBD1. From germline, CDR1 is SGHKS and CDR2 YYEKEE (reference sequence). The V and J ends lost 4 bases and 3 bases, in that order; junction bases with no gene match: 9. This CDR3 has 15 residues. CDR3 coding DNA: TGTGCCAGCAGCCAGGATCAACAGGGGCACTATGGCTACACCTTC. Translation gives CASSQDQQGHYGYTF.

The chain employs TRBV5-8 and TRBJ2-1; 8 bases map to TRBD1. From germline, CDR1 is SGHTS and CDR2 YDEGEE. J was trimmed by 2 bases and V by 2 bases; bases with no gene match: 3. CDR3 length: 15 residues. In nucleotides, the CDR3 is TGTGCCAGCAGCTTAGGACAGGGAACCTACAATGAGCAGTTCTTC. Translating it yields CASSLGQGTYNEQFF.

The V gene is TRBV7-2, the J gene TRBJ2-7, with D unresolved. Germline V gives CDR1 SGHTA, CDR2 FQGNSA. Trimming shortened V by 1 base and J by 3 bases, and 7 bases separated the two germline ends. The CDR3 is 13 residues long. Here the CDR3 reads CASSLEARYEQYF. As DNA, the CDR3 is TGTGCCAGCAGCTTAGAGGCCCGCTACGAGCAGTACTTC.

V gene TRBV12-2 combines with J gene TRBJ2-1; TRBD2 was called by the table and not checked on the DNA. TRBV12-2 is shown as a pseudogene. The CDR3 runs to 15 residues. The CDR3 loop is CASRPGLGRSNEQFF. The CDR3 DNA sequence: TGTGCAAGTCGCCCGGGACTAGGGCGGTCCAATGAGCAGTTCTTC.

The chain recombines TRBV11-1 with TRBJ2-7, with 9 bases lining up with TRBD2. Unmatched junction bases numbered 8, after V lost 7 bases and J lost 4 bases. The CDR3 extends over 14 amino acids. Germline V lookup: CDR1 SGHAT, CDR2 FQDESV (reference sequence). As DNA, the CDR3 is TGTGCCAGCAAATTCGGGCTAGCGGGGTACGAGCAGTACTTC. Encoded protein: CASKFGLAGYEQYF.

This clone was recorded once. The V call is TRBV4-2, the J call TRBJ2-3; 9 positions agree with TRBD2. The junction had 7 bases not matched to a gene; V was cut back by 0 bases and J by 0 bases. The CDR3 runs to 18 residues. Per germline, CDR1 LGHNA and CDR2 YNFKEQ. The CDR3 DNA sequence: TGTGCCAGCAGCCAAGAACAGAGGACTAGCGTTAGCACAGATACGCAGTATTTT. Protein sequence: CASSQEQRTSVSTDTQYF.

This clone was observed a handful of times. This chain uses TRBV7-9 with TRBJ1-2, with D unclear. The ends were cut back, 0 bases at V and 8 bases at J, with 10 bases in the middle. This CDR3 contains 13 residues. Looked up from germline, CDR1 is SEHNR and CDR2 is FQNEAQ (reference sequence). The CDR3 bases are TGTGCCAGCAGCTTAGCGTTTCGGGAAGGCTACACCTTC. Its translation is CASSLAFREGYTF.

This chain links TRBV9 with TRBJ2-1; no definite D call. CDR3 length equals 13 residues. Germline CDR1 SGDLS, CDR2 YYNGEE. V was shortened by 0 bases and J by 7 bases, with 8 bases between the two germline ends. CDR3 in DNA: TGTGCCAGCAGCGTAGATTTGTCTAATGAGCAGTTCTTC. As protein: CASSVDLSNEQFF.

The chain uses TRBV30 and TRBJ2-3, with 8 bases lining up with TRBD2. The CDR3 covers 15 residues. Germline CDR1 reads GTSNPN; CDR2 reads SVGIG (reference sequence). Trimming at V came to 5 bases and at J to 2 bases, leaving 9 bases not matched to a gene. The chain's CDR3 is CAWSRLAGITDTQYF. The CDR3 nucleotides read TGTGCCTGGTCCAGGCTAGCGGGTATCACAGATACGCAGTATTTT.

The chain combines TRBV30 with TRBJ1-5; D is possibly TRBD1 (5 bases). This CDR3 comprises 15 residues. Germline CDR1 GTSNPN, CDR2 SVGIG (reference sequence). V lost 1 base to trimming and J lost 1 base, with 11 bases between them. This chain's CDR3 is CAWSAPGKSNQPQHF. The CDR3 bases are TGTGCCTGGAGTGCTCCAGGGAAAAGCAATCAGCCCCAGCATTTT.

V gene TRBV19 combines with J gene TRBJ1-5, with D maybe TRBD1 (6 bases). The CDR3 has 16 amino acids. The germline gives CDR1 LNHDA, CDR2 SQIVND (reference sequence). Trimming left V 1 base short and J 0 bases short, with 10 bases between. The CDR3 here is CASSIGDRISNQPQHF. As DNA, the CDR3 is TGTGCCAGTAGTATAGGAGACAGGATTAGCAATCAGCCCCAGCATTTT.